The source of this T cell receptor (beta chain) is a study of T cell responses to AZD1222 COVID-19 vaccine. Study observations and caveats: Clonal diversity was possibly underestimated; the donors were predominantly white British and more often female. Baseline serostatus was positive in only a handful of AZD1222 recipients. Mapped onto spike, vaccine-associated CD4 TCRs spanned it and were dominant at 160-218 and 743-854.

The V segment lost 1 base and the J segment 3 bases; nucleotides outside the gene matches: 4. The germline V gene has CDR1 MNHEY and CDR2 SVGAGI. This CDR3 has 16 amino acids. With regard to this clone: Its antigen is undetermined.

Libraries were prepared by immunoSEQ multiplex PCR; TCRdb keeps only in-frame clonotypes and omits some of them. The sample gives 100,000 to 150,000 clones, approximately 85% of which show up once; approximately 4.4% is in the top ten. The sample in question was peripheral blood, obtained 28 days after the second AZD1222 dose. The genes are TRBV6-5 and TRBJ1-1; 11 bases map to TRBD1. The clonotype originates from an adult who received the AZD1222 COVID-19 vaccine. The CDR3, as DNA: TGTGCCAGCAGTTACTTCTGGACAGGGGGCTACACTGAAGCTTTCTTT. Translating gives CASSYFWTGGYTEAFF.